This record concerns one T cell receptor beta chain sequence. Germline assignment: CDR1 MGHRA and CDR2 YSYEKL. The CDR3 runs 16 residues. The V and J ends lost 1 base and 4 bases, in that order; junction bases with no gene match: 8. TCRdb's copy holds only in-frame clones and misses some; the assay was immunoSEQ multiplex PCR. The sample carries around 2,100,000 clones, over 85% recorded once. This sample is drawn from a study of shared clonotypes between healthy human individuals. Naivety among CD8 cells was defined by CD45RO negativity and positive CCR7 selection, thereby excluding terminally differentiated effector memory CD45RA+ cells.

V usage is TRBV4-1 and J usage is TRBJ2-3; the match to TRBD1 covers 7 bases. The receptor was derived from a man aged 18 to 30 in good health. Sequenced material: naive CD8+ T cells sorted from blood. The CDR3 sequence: CASSQAPGQFADTQYF. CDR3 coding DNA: TGCGCCAGCAGCCAAGCACCGGGACAGTTTGCAGATACGCAGTATTTT.